This T cell receptor beta chain was captured in a study of T cell responses to AZD1222 COVID-19 vaccine. Generated by immunoSEQ multiplex PCR, the TCRdb table keeps only in-frame clones and is missing some. The sample consists of roughly 130,000 clones, around 93% of them appearing once. Details on this clone: Its target is unknown.

This CDR3 comprises 15 residues. The germline CDR1 and CDR2 sequences are MGHRA and YSYEKL. Trimming removed 0 bases from V and 6 bases from J, with 14 bases in between. Points from the study as a whole: Spike-specific TCR breadth rose after two AZD1222 doses, and depth rose as well. Possibly, clonal diversity was underestimated; donors were largely white British and included more females. A reported finding is that nearly half of spike-specific TCRs target unmutated variant regions. Repertoire sampling was restricted to post-peak T cell response timepoints.

The receptor was derived from an adult in good health. Source: peripheral blood, taken on day 0 of AZD1222 vaccination. This chain links TRBV4-1 with TRBJ1-2; no clear D. This CDR3 reads CASSQDSRRSDGYTF. The CDR3 DNA reads TGCGCCAGCAGCCAAGATTCTCGGAGGTCGGATGGCTACACCTTC.